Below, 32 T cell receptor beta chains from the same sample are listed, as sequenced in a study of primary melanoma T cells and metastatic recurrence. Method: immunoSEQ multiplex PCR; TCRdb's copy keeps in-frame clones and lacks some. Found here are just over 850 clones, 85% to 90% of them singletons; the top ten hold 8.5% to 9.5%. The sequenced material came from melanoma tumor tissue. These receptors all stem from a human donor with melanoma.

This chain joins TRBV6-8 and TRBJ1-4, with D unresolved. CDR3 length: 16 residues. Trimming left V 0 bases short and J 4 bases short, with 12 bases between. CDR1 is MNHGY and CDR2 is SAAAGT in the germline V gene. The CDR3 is CASSYSAETLNEKLFF. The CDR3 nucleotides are TGTGCCAGCAGTTACTCCGCAGAGACCCTTAATGAAAAACTGTTTTTT.

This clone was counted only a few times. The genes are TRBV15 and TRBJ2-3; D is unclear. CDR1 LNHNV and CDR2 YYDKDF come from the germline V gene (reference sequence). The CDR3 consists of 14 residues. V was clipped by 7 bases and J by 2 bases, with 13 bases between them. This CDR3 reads CATTIGFNTDTQYF. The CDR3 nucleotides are TGTGCCACCACGATTGGGTTTAACACAGATACGCAGTATTTT.

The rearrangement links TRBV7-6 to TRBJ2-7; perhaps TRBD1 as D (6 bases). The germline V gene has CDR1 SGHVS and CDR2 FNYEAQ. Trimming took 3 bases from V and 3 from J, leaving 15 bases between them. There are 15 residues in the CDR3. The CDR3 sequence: CASSFRTPGDYEQYF. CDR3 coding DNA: TGTGCCAGCAGCTTCAGGACCCCAGGGGACTACGAGCAGTACTTC. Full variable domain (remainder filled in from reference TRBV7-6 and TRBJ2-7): GAGVSQSPRYKVTKRGQDVALRCDPISGHVSLYWYRQALGQGPEFLTYFNYEAQQDKSGLPNDRFSAERPEGSISTLTIQRTEQRDSAMYRCASSFRTPGDYEQYFGPGTRLTVT.

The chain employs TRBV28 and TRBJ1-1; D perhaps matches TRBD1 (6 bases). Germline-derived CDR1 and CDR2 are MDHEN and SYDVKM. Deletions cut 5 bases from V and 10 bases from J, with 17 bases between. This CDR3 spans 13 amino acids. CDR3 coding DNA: TGTGCCAGCAGTATAGTACAGGGAGTCGGAGCTTTCTTT. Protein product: CASSIVQGVGAFF.

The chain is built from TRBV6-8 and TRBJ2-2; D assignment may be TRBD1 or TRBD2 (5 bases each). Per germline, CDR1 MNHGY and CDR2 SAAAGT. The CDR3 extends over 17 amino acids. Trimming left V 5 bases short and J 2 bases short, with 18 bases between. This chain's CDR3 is CASSGGRTGLNTGELFF. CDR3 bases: TGTGCCAGCAGTGGAGGCCGCACAGGATTAAACACCGGGGAGCTGTTTTTT.

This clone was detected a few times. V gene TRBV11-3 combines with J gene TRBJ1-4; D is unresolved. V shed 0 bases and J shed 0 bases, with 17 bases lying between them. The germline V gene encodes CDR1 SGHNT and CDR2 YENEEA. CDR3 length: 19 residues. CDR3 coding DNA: TGTGCCAGCAGCTTAGACATCAGGCGGGAACCTGCAACTAATGAAAAACTGTTTTTT. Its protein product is CASSLDIRREPATNEKLFF. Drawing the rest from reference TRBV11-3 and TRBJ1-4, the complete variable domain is EAGVVQSPRYKIIEKKQPVAFWCNPISGHNTLYWYLQNLGQGPELLIRYENEEAVDDSQLPKDRFSAERLKGVDSTLKIQPAELGDSAVYLCASSLDIRREPATNEKLFFGSGTQLSVL.

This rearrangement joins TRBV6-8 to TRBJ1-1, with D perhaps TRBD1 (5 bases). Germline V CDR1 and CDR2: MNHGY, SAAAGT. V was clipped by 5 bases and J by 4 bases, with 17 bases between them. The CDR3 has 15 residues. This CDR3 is CASSPNRRPGTEAFF. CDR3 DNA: TGTGCCAGCAGTCCGAACAGGAGGCCGGGCACTGAAGCTTTCTTT.

The CDR3 sequence: CASSRHPWRDRGVEKLFF. CDR3 nucleotide sequence: TGTGCCAGCAGTAGACACCCTTGGAGGGACAGGGGTGTTGAAAAACTGTTTTTT. The gene calls are TRBV14 and TRBJ1-4; TRBD1 aligns across 10 bases. V dropped 6 bases and J dropped 7; count of bases not matched to a gene: 17. The V gene's germline CDR1 is SGHDN and CDR2 FVKESK. The CDR3 extends over 18 amino acids.

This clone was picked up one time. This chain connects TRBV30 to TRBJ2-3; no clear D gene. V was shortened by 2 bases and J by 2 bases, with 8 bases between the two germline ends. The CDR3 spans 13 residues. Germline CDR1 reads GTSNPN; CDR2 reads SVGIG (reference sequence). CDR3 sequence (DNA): TGTGCCTGGAGTCGGATGTCCACAGATACGCAGTATTTT. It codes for CAWSRMSTDTQYF.

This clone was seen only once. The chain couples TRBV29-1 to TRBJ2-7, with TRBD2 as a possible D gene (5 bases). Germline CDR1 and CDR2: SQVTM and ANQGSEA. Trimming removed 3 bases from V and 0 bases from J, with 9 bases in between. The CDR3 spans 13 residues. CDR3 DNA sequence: TGCAGCGTTGATTTGGGGAGCTCCTACGAGCAGTACTTC. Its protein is CSVDLGSSYEQYF.

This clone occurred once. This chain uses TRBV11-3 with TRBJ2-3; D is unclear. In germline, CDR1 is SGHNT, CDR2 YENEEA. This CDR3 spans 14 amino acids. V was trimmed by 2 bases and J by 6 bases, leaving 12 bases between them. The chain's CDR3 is CASSLFTPTDTQYF. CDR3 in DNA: TGTGCCAGCAGCTTATTCACCCCGACCGATACGCAGTATTTT.

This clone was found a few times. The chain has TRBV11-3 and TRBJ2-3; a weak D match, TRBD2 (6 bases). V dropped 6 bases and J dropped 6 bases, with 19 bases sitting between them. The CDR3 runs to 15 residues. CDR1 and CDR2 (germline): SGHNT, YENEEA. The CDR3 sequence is CASSLNSGFRDTQYF. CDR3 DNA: TGTGCCAGCAGTCTGAATAGCGGTTTTAGGGATACGCAGTATTTT.

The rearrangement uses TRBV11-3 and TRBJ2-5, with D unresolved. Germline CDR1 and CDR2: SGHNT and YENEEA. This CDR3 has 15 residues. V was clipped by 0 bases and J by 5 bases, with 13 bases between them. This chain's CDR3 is CASSLDPASGETQYF. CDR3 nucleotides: TGTGCCAGCAGCTTAGACCCCGCCTCTGGCGAGACCCAGTACTTC.

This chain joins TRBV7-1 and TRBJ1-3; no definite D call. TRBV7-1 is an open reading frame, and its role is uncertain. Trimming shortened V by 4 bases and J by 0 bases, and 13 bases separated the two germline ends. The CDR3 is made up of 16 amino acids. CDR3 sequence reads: CASSLVGRSSGNTIYF. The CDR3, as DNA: TGTGCCAGCAGCTTAGTCGGCAGGAGCTCTGGAAACACCATATATTTT.

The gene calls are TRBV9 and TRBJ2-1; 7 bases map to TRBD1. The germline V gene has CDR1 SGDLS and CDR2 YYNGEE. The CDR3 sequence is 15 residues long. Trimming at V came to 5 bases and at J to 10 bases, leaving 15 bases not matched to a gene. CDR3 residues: CASSDTGELLEEQFF. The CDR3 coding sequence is TGTGCCAGCAGTGATACAGGGGAGCTGCTTGAGGAGCAGTTCTTC.

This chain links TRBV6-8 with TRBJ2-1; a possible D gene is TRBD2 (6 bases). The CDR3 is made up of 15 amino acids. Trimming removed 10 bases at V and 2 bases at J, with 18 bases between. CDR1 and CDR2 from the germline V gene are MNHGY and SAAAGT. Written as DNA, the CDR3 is TGTGCCATCAGCATTCGTAGCGGAACCTACAATGAGCAGTTCTTC. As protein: CAISIRSGTYNEQFF.

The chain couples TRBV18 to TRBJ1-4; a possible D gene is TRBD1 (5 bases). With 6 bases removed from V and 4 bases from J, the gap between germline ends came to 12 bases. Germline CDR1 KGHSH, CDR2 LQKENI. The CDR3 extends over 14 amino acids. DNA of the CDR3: TGTGCCAGCTCGCGGGACCGACTTAATGAAAAACTGTTTTTT. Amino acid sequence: CASSRDRLNEKLFF.

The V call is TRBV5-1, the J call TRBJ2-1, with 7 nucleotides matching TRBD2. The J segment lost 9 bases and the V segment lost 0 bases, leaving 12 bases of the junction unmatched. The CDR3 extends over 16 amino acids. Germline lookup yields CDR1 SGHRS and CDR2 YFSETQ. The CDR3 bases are TGCGCCAGCAGCTTGGATGGTGGGAGGGCCGGTGGTGAGCAGTTCTTC. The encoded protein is CASSLDGGRAGGEQFF. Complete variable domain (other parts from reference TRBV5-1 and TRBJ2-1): KAGVTQTPRYLIKTRGQQVTLSCSPISGHRSVSWYQQTPGQGLQFLFEYFSETQRNKGNFPGRFSGRQFSNSRSEMNVSTLELGDSALYLCASSLDGGRAGGEQFFGPGTRLTVL.

The CDR3 loop is CASSTQPRSTDTQYF. The CDR3 DNA reads TGTGCCAGCAGTACTCAACCGCGTAGCACAGATACGCAGTATTTT. The chain joins TRBV6-8 to TRBJ2-3; D is uncertain. The CDR3 has 15 residues. V shed 5 bases and J shed 0 bases, with 12 bases lying between them. Germline loops: CDR1 MNHGY, CDR2 SAAAGT.

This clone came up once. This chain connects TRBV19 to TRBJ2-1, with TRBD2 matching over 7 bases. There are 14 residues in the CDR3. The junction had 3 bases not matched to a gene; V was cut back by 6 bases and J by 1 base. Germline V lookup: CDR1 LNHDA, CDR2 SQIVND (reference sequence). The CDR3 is CASRGGRSYNEQFF. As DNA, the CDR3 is TGTGCCAGTAGAGGCGGGAGATCCTACAATGAGCAGTTCTTC. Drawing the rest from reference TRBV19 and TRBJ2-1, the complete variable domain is DGGITQSPKYLFRKEGQNVTLSCEQNLNHDAMYWYRQDPGQGLRLIYYSQIVNDFQKGDIAEGYSVSREKKESFPLTVTSAQKNPTAFYLCASRGGRSYNEQFFGPGTRLTVL.

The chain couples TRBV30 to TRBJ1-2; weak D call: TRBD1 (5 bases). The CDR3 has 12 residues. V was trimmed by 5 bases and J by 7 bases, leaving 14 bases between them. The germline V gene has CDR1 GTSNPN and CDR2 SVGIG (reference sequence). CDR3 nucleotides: TGTGCCTGGGACAGTGACGGCTTTGGCTACACCTTC. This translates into CAWDSDGFGYTF.

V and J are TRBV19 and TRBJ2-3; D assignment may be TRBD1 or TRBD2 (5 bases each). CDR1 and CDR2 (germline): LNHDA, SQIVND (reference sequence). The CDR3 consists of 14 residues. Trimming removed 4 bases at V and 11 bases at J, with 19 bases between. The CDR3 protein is CASSNGTPRGRQYF. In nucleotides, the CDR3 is TGTGCCAGTAGTAACGGGACCCCGCGAGGTAGGCAGTATTTT.

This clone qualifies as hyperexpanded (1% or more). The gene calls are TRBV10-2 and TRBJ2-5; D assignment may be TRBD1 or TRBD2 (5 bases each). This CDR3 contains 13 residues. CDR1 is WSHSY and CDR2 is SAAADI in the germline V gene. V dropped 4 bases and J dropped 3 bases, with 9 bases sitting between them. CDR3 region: CASSGDREETQYF. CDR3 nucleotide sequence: TGCGCCAGCAGTGGGGACCGGGAAGAGACCCAGTACTTC.

CDR3 region: CSVETGGGDQPQHF. For the CDR3, the DNA is TGCAGCGTTGAGACAGGGGGTGGAGATCAGCCCCAGCATTTT. The V gene is TRBV29-1, the J gene TRBJ1-5; 9 bases line up with TRBD1. The germline V gene encodes CDR1 SQVTM and CDR2 ANQGSEA. This CDR3 is 14 amino acids long. The J segment lost 5 bases and the V segment lost 3 bases, leaving 5 bases of the junction unmatched.

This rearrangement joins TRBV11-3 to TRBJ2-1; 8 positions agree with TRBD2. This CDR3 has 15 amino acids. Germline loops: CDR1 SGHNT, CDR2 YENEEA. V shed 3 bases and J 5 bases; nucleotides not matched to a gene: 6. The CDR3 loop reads CASSFLAGFHNEQFF. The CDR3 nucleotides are TGTGCCAGCAGCTTCCTAGCGGGTTTTCACAATGAGCAGTTCTTC.

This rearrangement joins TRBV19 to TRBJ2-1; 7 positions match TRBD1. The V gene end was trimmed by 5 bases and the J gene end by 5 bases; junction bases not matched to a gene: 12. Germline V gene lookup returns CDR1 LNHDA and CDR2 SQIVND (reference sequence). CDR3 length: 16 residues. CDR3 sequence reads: CASSPRQGGKHNEQFF. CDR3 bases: TGTGCCAGTAGTCCCCGACAGGGCGGCAAACACAATGAGCAGTTCTTC. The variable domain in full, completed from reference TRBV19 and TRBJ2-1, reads DGGITQSPKYLFRKEGQNVTLSCEQNLNHDAMYWYRQDPGQGLRLIYYSQIVNDFQKGDIAEGYSVSREKKESFPLTVTSAQKNPTAFYLCASSPRQGGKHNEQFFGPGTRLTVL.

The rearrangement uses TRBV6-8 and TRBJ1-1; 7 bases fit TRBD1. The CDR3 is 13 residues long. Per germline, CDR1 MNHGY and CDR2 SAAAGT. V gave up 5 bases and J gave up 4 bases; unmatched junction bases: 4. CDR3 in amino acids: CASSQTGTTEAFF. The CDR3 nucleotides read TGTGCCAGCAGTCAGACAGGGACCACTGAAGCTTTCTTT.

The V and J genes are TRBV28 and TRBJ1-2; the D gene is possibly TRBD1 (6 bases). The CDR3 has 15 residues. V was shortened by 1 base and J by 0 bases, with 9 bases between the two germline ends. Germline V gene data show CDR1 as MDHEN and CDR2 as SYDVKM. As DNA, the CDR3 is TGTGCCAGCAGTTTATCGGGGGCAGCTAACTATGGCTACACCTTC. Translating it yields CASSLSGAANYGYTF.

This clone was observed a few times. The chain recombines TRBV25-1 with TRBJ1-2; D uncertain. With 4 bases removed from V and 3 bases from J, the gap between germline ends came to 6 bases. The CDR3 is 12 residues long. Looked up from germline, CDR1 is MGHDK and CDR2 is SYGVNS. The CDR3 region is CASSGNDYGYTF. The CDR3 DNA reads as TGTGCCAGCAGTGGGAACGACTATGGCTACACCTTC.

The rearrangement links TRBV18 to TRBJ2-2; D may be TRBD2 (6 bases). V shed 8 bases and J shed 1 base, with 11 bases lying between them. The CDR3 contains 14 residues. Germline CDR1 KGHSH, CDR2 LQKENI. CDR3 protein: CASREVLNTGELFF. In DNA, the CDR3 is TGTGCCAGCAGGGAGGTTTTGAACACCGGGGAGCTGTTTTTT.

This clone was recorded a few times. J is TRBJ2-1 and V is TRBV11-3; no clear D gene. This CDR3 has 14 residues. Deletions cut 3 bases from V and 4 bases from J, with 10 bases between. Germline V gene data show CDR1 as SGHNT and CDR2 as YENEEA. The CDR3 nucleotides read TGTGCCAGCAGCTTGAGTGTGAAGTACAATGAGCAGTTCTTC. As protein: CASSLSVKYNEQFF.

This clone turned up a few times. The CDR3 region has the DNA TGTGCCAGTAGTATCAGGGAGCGGGTGCAGTATTTT. This translates into CASSIRERVQYF. The V and J genes are TRBV19 and TRBJ2-3; tentative D call: TRBD2 (6 bases). Germline V CDR1 and CDR2: LNHDA, SQIVND (reference sequence). This CDR3 contains 12 residues. Trimming removed 3 bases from V and 11 bases from J, with 12 bases in between.